Presented here are 8 T cell receptor beta chains from one specimen sequenced in a study of blood T cells in healthy people across ages. Using a J-beta primer mix together with a sample-barcoded 5' primer, a second PCR was run for roughly 6 to 12 cycles. TCRdb analysed the 5' RACE reads with MiXCR anew, one entry per CDR3 protein. This table holds about 1,400,000 distinct CDR3 sequences, approximately 42% found once. The sequencing input was blood. The receptors were gathered from a young woman in good health.

The chain carries TRBV7-9 and TRBJ1-2, with 7 bases fitting TRBD1. CDR3 length equals 15 residues. Germline CDR1 reads SEHNR; CDR2 reads FQNEAQ (reference sequence). Unmatched junction bases numbered 4, after V lost 1 base and J lost 2 bases. The CDR3 DNA reads as TGTGCCAGCAGCTTAGGCAGGGGGTCAAACTATGGCTACACCTTC. Translation: CASSLGRGSNYGYTF.

This chain connects TRBV6-6 to TRBJ1-5, with D perhaps TRBD1 (6 bases). Germline V gives CDR1 MNHNY, CDR2 SVGAGI (reference sequence). The CDR3 contains 16 residues. V lost 7 bases and J lost 5, with 21 bases in between. CDR3 nucleotide sequence: TGTGCCAGCATAGCGGGGGGCAGGGTCGGTCATCAGCCCCAGCATTTT. Amino acid sequence: CASIAGGRVGHQPQHF.

The rearrangement links TRBV9 to TRBJ2-3; D is perhaps TRBD1 or TRBD2 (5 bases each). The CDR3 length is 15 residues. Germline V lookup: CDR1 SGDLS, CDR2 YYNGEE. V was trimmed by 3 bases and J by 4 bases, leaving 15 bases between them. CDR3 loop: CASSADGRGADTQYF. The CDR3 coding sequence is TGTGCCAGCAGCGCCGACGGTAGGGGAGCAGATACGCAGTATTTT. Combining the CDR3 with reference TRBV9 and TRBJ2-3 gives the whole variable domain DSGVTQTPKHLITATGQRVTLRCSPRSGDLSVYWYQQSLDQGLQFLIQYYNGEERAKGNILERFSAQQFPDLHSELNLSSLELGDSALYFCASSADGRGADTQYFGPGTRLTVL.

The chain carries TRBV20-1 and TRBJ2-5; possibly TRBD1 for D (5 bases). The germline V gene has CDR1 DFQATT and CDR2 SNEGSKA (reference sequence). V lost 3 bases and J lost 2, with 10 bases in between. The CDR3 is made up of 13 amino acids. The CDR3 protein is CSASEDMQETQYF. In nucleotides, the CDR3 is TGCAGTGCTAGCGAGGACATGCAAGAGACCCAGTACTTC.

The chain recombines TRBV30 with TRBJ2-7, with 8 bases that match TRBD1. The CDR3 extends over 13 amino acids. Trimming took 3 bases from V and 6 from J; bases not matched to a gene: 7. Germline lookup yields CDR1 GTSNPN and CDR2 SVGIG (reference sequence). CDR3 nucleotide sequence: TGTGCCTGGAGCGACAGGGGTTTCAGCGAGCAGTACTTC. This translates into CAWSDRGFSEQYF.

Notes on this clonotype: The junction departs from the called germline gene at one end, perhaps through a read error. CDR3 loop: CASSLEEGSNQPQHF. CDR3 sequence (DNA): TGCGCCAGCAGCTTGGAAGAGGGTAGCAATCAGCCCCAGCATTTT. This chain links TRBV11-2 with TRBJ1-5; no clear D gene. There are 15 residues in the CDR3. Germline CDR1 is SGHAT and CDR2 is FQNNGV.

V and J are TRBV20-1 and TRBJ2-1, with D possibly TRBD2 on 6 matching bases. The CDR3 totals 14 residues. Germline V CDR1 and CDR2: DFQATT, SNEGSKA (reference sequence). V gave up 3 bases and J gave up 4 bases, with 13 bases separating them. Here the CDR3 reads CSASPGGTYNEQFF. In DNA, the CDR3 is TGCAGTGCTAGTCCGGGTGGGACTTACAATGAGCAGTTCTTC.

The J gene is TRBJ2-1, the V gene TRBV29-1, with 7 bases fitting TRBD2. V lost 4 bases, J lost 9 bases, and 6 bases stayed unmatched. The CDR3 consists of 12 residues. The germline CDR1 and CDR2 sequences are SQVTM and ANQGSEA. The CDR3 DNA follows: TGCAGCGTTGTGAGGAGCGGGATTGAGCAGTTCTTC. Amino acid sequence: CSVVRSGIEQFF.